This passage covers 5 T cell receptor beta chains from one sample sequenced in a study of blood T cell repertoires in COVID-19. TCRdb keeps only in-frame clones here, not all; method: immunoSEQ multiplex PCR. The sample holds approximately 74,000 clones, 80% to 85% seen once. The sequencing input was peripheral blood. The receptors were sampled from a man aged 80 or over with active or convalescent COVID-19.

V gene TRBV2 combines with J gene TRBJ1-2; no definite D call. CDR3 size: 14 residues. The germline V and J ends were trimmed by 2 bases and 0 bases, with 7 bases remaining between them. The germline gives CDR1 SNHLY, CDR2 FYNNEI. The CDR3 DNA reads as TGTGCCAGCAGTGAATACGGAGCTAACTATGGCTACACCTTC. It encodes CASSEYGANYGYTF.

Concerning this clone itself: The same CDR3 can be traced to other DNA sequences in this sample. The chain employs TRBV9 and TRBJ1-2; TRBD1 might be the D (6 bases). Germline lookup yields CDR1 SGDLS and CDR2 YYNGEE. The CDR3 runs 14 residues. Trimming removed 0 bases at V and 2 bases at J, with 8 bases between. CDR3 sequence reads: CASSVARGNYGYTF. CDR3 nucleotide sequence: TGTGCCAGCAGCGTAGCCAGGGGCAACTATGGCTACACCTTC.

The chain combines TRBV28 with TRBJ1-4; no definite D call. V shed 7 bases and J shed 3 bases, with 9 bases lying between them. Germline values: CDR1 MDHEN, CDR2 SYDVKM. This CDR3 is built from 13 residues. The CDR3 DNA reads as TGTGCCAGCAAGAGGGTCGCTAATGAAAAACTGTTTTTT. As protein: CASKRVANEKLFF.

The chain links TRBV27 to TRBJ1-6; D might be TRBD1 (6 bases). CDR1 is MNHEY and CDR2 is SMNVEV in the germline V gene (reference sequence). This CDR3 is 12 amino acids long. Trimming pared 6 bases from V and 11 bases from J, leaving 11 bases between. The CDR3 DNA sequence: TGTGCCAGCAGAACACAGGGAACACCCCTCCACTTT. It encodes CASRTQGTPLHF.

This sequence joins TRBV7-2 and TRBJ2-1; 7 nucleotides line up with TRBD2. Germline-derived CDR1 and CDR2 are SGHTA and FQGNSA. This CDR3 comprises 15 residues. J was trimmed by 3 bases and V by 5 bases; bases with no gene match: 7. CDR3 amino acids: CASSPTSSFYNEQFF. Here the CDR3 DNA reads TGTGCCAGCAGCCCGACTAGCTCCTTCTACAATGAGCAGTTCTTC. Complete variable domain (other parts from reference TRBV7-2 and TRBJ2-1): GAGVSQSPSNKVTEKGKDVELRCDPISGHTALYWYRQSLGQGLEFLIYFQGNSAPDKSGLPSDRFSAERTGGSVSTLTIQRTQQEDSAVYLCASSPTSSFYNEQFFGPGTRLTVL.